Following are 29 T cell receptor beta chains from one sample sequenced in a study of blood T cell repertoires in COVID-19. Profiled with immunoSEQ multiplex PCR; TCRdb holds only in-frame clones, not every one. Of some 140,000 clones in the sample, roughly 83% were seen once. The sample comprised PBMCs or T cells enriched from blood (not recorded which). These receptors were taken from a man aged 40-55 years with acute COVID-19.

The chain has TRBV28 and TRBJ2-2; maybe TRBD2 (7 bases). In germline, CDR1 is MDHEN, CDR2 SYDVKM. The CDR3 totals 14 residues. The ends were cut back, 10 bases at V and 3 bases at J, with 15 bases in the middle. The CDR3 region has the DNA TGTGCCATCTTAGAGGGGGGGGACACCGGGGAGCTGTTTTTT. Translated, it gives CAILEGGDTGELFF.

The chain combines TRBV5-1 with TRBJ2-3; D not certain. Looked up from germline, CDR1 is SGHRS and CDR2 is YFSETQ. The V gene lost 0 bases and the J gene lost 4 bases, with 9 bases spanning the gap. The CDR3 is 14 amino acids. CDR3 in DNA: TGCGCCAGCAGCTTGGATTCCCGCGCAGATACGCAGTATTTT. Encoded protein: CASSLDSRADTQYF.

CDR3 nucleotide sequence: TGTGCCACCAGTGATCGAACCGGTGCTAGCGGGGGGTACAATGAGCAGTTCTTC. Translation gives CATSDRTGASGGYNEQFF. The V and J genes are TRBV24-1 and TRBJ2-1, with 11 bases aligning to TRBD2. The CDR3 runs 18 residues. Germline V lookup: CDR1 KGHDR, CDR2 SFDVKD. Unmatched junction bases numbered 10, after V lost 3 bases and J lost 4 bases.

The J gene is TRBJ1-1, the V gene TRBV28; weak D call: TRBD1 (5 bases). This CDR3 has 14 residues. CDR1 is MDHEN, CDR2 SYDVKM, per germline. Trimming stripped 5 bases from V and 3 bases from J, with 13 bases between. The CDR3 here is CASSGAWQDTEAFF. DNA for the CDR3: TGTGCCAGCAGTGGGGCGTGGCAGGACACTGAAGCTTTCTTT.

CDR3: CAMVAGPYNEQFF. The CDR3, as DNA: TGTGCCATGGTAGCGGGACCCTACAATGAGCAGTTCTTC. The V call is TRBV2, the J call TRBJ2-1, with 8 bases aligning to TRBD2. The junction had 4 bases not matched to a gene; V was cut back by 10 bases and J by 2 bases. This CDR3 is built from 13 residues. Germline V lookup: CDR1 SNHLY, CDR2 FYNNEI.

This chain joins TRBV15 and TRBJ2-7; the D gene is possibly TRBD2 (7 bases). Germline CDR1 and CDR2: LNHNV and YYDKDF (reference sequence). Trimming took off 1 base at V and 0 bases at J, with 16 bases between the two ends. The CDR3 consists of 17 residues. CDR3 bases: TGTGCCACCAGCAGAGCGGGAGGACAGAATCGCTCCTACGAGCAGTACTTC. Amino acids: CATSRAGGQNRSYEQYF.

The rearrangement uses TRBV9 and TRBJ2-2, with a tentative D call TRBD2 (5 bases). V lost 0 bases and J lost 4, with 13 bases in between. The CDR3 spans 16 residues. The germline V gene has CDR1 SGDLS and CDR2 YYNGEE. The CDR3 DNA sequence: TGTGCCAGCAGCGTAGCTCTGGCGGGCTCCACCGGGGAGCTGTTTTTT. Translation: CASSVALAGSTGELFF.

This clone came up once. The chain employs TRBV7-2 and TRBJ2-2; 8 nucleotides line up with TRBD1. CDR1 SGHTA and CDR2 FQGNSA come from the germline V gene. The CDR3 is 16 amino acids. With 3 bases clipped from V and 0 bases from J, the junction kept 3 bases outside the gene matches. Written as DNA, the CDR3 is TGTGCCAGCAGCTTCAGGACAGGGACGAACACCGGGGAGCTGTTTTTT. This translates into CASSFRTGTNTGELFF.

The genes are TRBV7-2 and TRBJ1-1; D remains ambiguous. Per germline, CDR1 SGHTA and CDR2 FQGNSA. The CDR3 spans 15 residues. The germline V and J ends were trimmed by 1 base and 0 bases, with 9 bases remaining between them. The CDR3 sequence: CASSLEAGLNTEAFF. In DNA, the CDR3 is TGTGCCAGCAGCTTAGAGGCGGGATTGAACACTGAAGCTTTCTTT.

This chain links TRBV5-1 with TRBJ2-1, with 8 bases fitting TRBD2. With V trimmed by 4 bases and J by 3 bases, 6 bases remained unmatched. CDR3 length: 15 amino acids. Germline values: CDR1 SGHRS, CDR2 YFSETQ. CDR3 nucleotides: TGCGCCAGCAGCCCGCTAGGGACTAGCTACAATGAGCAGTTCTTC. Translating gives CASSPLGTSYNEQFF.

The chain joins TRBV5-1 to TRBJ2-3, with 11 bases aligning to TRBD2. The V gene end was trimmed by 5 bases and the J gene end by 4 bases; junction bases not matched to a gene: 9. Germline V gene sequence: CDR1 SGHRS, CDR2 YFSETQ. The CDR3 sequence is 16 residues long. In nucleotides, the CDR3 is TGCGCCAGCAGTTATTTGTTAGCGGGGGGGCCAGATACGCAGTATTTT. Its translation: CASSYLLAGGPDTQYF.

This chain uses TRBV5-1 with TRBJ2-3; 7 nucleotides align to TRBD1. The CDR3 loop spans 16 amino acids. Germline-derived CDR1 and CDR2 are SGHRS and YFSETQ. V lost 3 bases and J lost 4; bases outside the gene matches: 11. The CDR3: CASSSLGQGVSDTQYF. CDR3 DNA: TGCGCCAGCAGCTCGCTTGGGCAGGGGGTTTCAGATACGCAGTATTTT.

This clone was picked up one time. This rearrangement joins TRBV6-2 or TRBV6-3 to TRBJ2-7, with 13 bases that match TRBD2. The CDR3 contains 16 residues. Trimming at V came to 4 bases and at J to 5 bases, leaving 8 bases not matched to a gene. Germline loops: CDR1 MNHEY, CDR2 SVGEGT. The CDR3 DNA reads as TGTGCCAGCAGTTCCTGGACTAGCGGGGGACAAGACGAGCAGTACTTC. Its translation is CASSSWTSGGQDEQYF.

The V gene is TRBV9, the J gene TRBJ2-7, with 9 bases aligning to TRBD1. Germline assignment: CDR1 SGDLS and CDR2 YYNGEE. The CDR3 is 15 residues long. The ends lost 3 bases at V and 4 bases at J; junction bases unmatched: 8. The DNA of the CDR3 is TGTGCCAGCAGCGGCCAGGGGACAGGGTTGTACGAGCAGTACTTC. This sequence encodes CASSGQGTGLYEQYF.

V and J are TRBV7-9 and TRBJ2-1, with a weak D call TRBD2 (6 bases). Germline V lookup: CDR1 SEHNR, CDR2 FQNEAQ (reference sequence). The CDR3 has 13 residues. V was clipped by 1 base and J by 6 bases, with 7 bases between them. This chain's CDR3 is CASSLVAANEQFF. CDR3 DNA: TGTGCCAGCAGCTTAGTAGCGGCCAATGAGCAGTTCTTC. Full variable domain (outside the CDR3, taken from reference TRBV7-9 and TRBJ2-1): DTGVSQNPRHKITKRGQNVTFRCDPISEHNRLYWYRQTLGQGPEFLTYFQNEAQLEKSRLLSDRFSAERPKGSFSTLEIQRTEQGDSAMYLCASSLVAANEQFFGPGTRLTVL.

This clone was seen a single time. The J gene is TRBJ1-1, the V gene TRBV19; D is unresolved. Trimming cost V 7 bases and J 3 bases, with 12 bases left between them. CDR3 length: 13 residues. Per the germline V gene, CDR1 is LNHDA and CDR2 is SQIVND (reference sequence). This CDR3 is CASNSARDTEAFF. In DNA form, the CDR3 reads TGTGCCAGTAATTCCGCCCGGGACACTGAAGCTTTCTTT.

This chain connects TRBV7-9 to TRBJ1-5, with D possibly being TRBD1 (6 bases). CDR1 SEHNR and CDR2 FQNEAQ come from the germline V gene (reference sequence). V was cut by 5 bases and J by 2 bases, with 10 bases left in between. The CDR3 spans 14 residues. The CDR3 here is CASSTQGGNQPQHF. The CDR3 DNA is TGTGCCAGCAGCACACAGGGTGGCAATCAGCCCCAGCATTTT.

The V and J genes are TRBV3-1 (or the pseudogene TRBV3-2) and TRBJ2-7; D possibly corresponds to TRBD2 (5 bases). From germline, CDR1 is LGHDT and CDR2 YNNKEL (reference sequence). The CDR3 is 16 amino acids. Trimming removed 2 bases from V and 9 bases from J, with 23 bases in between. The DNA for the CDR3 is TGTGCCAGCAGCCAAAGGTCCAGGACTTCGATAACCGGGCAGTACTTC. Protein: CASSQRSRTSITGQYF.

This sequence joins TRBV5-5 and TRBJ2-3; TRBD1 aligns across 12 bases. The V gene end was trimmed by 3 bases and the J gene end by 7 bases; junction bases not matched to a gene: 3. The CDR3 has 14 amino acids. Germline CDR1 SGHKS, CDR2 YYEKEE (reference sequence). The CDR3 protein is CASSWGQGANTQYF. In DNA, the CDR3 is TGTGCCAGCAGCTGGGGACAGGGGGCAAATACGCAGTATTTT.

The rearrangement links TRBV14 to TRBJ2-3; 8 positions agree with TRBD2. Germline CDR1 SGHDN, CDR2 FVKESK. The CDR3 runs to 17 residues. The V and J ends lost 1 base and 6 bases, in that order; junction bases with no gene match: 12. In DNA, the CDR3 is TGTGCCAGCAGCCAAGTTTCATGGAGCGGGAGTTATGATACGCAGTATTTT. This codes for CASSQVSWSGSYDTQYF.

A few counts support this clone. V usage is TRBV4-3 and J usage is TRBJ2-1, with TRBD1 identical over 8 bases. The junction had 24 bases not matched to a gene; V was cut back by 4 bases and J by 7 bases. This CDR3 region has 20 residues. From germline, CDR1 is LGHNA and CDR2 YSLEER. CDR3 DNA: TGCGCCAGCAGCCTCACCCAGTCCGGGACAGGATCAATACTAGTAAATGAGCAGTTCTTC. This codes for CASSLTQSGTGSILVNEQFF.

The chain is built from TRBV28 and TRBJ2-4, with 14 bases fitting TRBD2. With V trimmed by 7 bases and J by 3 bases, 11 bases remained unmatched. This CDR3 is 18 amino acids long. Germline V gene lookup returns CDR1 MDHEN and CDR2 SYDVKM. CDR3 bases: TGTGCCAGCACCGAGACTAGCGGGAGGGCCTGGGTCAAAAACATTCAGTACTTC. This codes for CASTETSGRAWVKNIQYF. The full variable domain, rest sourced from reference TRBV28 and TRBJ2-4, is DVKVTQSSRYLVKRTGEKVFLECVQDMDHENMFWYRQDPGLGLRLIYFSYDVKMKEKGDIPEGYSVSREKKERFSLILESASTNQTSMYLCASTETSGRAWVKNIQYFGAGTRLSVL.

The V call is TRBV20-1, the J call TRBJ2-7; perhaps TRBD1 as D (5 bases). V lost 1 base, J lost 5 bases, and 6 bases lay in between. The CDR3 length is 11 residues. CDR1 is DFQATT, CDR2 SNEGSKA, per germline (reference sequence). CDR3 nucleotide sequence: TGCAGTGCTAGAGTAGGGGACGAGCAGTACTTC. Its protein product is CSARVGDEQYF.

The CDR3 is CASSVHRGSNEQFF. CDR3 DNA sequence: TGTGCCAGCAGCGTCCACAGGGGTTCCAATGAGCAGTTCTTC. This chain uses TRBV5-6 with TRBJ2-1; TRBD1 matches 7 bases. The CDR3 consists of 14 residues. Germline CDR1 is SGHDT and CDR2 is YYEEEE. With 4 bases clipped from V and 6 bases from J, the junction kept 7 bases outside the gene matches.

The chain joins TRBV27 to TRBJ2-3; D remains unclear. The length of the CDR3 is 15 residues. V lost 3 bases and J lost 0, with 10 bases in between. Per germline, CDR1 MNHEY and CDR2 SMNVEV (reference sequence). The CDR3 bases are TGTGCCAGCAGTTTCAGTCACCCAAGCACAGATACGCAGTATTTT. Translation gives CASSFSHPSTDTQYF.

The gene calls are TRBV28 and TRBJ2-7; 8 positions agree with TRBD2. Germline V gene sequence: CDR1 MDHEN, CDR2 SYDVKM. Trimming cost V 3 bases and J 2 bases; bases outside gene matches: 6. The CDR3 is made up of 15 amino acids. CDR3 nucleotides: TGTGCCAGCAGTTTCCCGACTAGCGTGCCCTACGAGCAGTACTTC. The encoded protein is CASSFPTSVPYEQYF.

The chain carries TRBV11-2 and TRBJ2-3; 12 bases match TRBD2. Unmatched junction bases numbered 4, after V lost 4 bases and J lost 2 bases. Per germline, CDR1 SGHAT and CDR2 FQNNGV. The CDR3 sequence is 16 residues long. CDR3 in amino acids: CASSSRTSGNTDTQYF. The CDR3 DNA reads TGTGCCAGCAGCTCCCGGACTAGCGGGAACACAGATACGCAGTATTTT.

The table lists this clone with a few counts. The chain recombines TRBV7-8 with TRBJ1-6; tentative D call: TRBD1 (5 bases). CDR3 length equals 15 residues. Trimming stripped 4 bases from V and 9 bases from J, with 16 bases between. Germline V CDR1 and CDR2: SGHVS, FQNEAQ. Here the CDR3 DNA reads TGTGCCAGCAGCTGGGGGGGAGGGGATGGTTCACCCCTCCACTTT. Encoded protein: CASSWGGGDGSPLHF.

The chain carries TRBV4-3 and TRBJ1-4; no clear D gene. V lost 0 bases to trimming and J lost 8 bases, with 10 bases between them. The CDR3 runs to 14 residues. Germline CDR1 reads LGHNA; CDR2 reads YSLEER. Here the CDR3 reads CASSQDWRREKLFF. The CDR3 nucleotides read TGCGCCAGCAGCCAAGATTGGAGACGAGAAAAACTGTTTTTT.